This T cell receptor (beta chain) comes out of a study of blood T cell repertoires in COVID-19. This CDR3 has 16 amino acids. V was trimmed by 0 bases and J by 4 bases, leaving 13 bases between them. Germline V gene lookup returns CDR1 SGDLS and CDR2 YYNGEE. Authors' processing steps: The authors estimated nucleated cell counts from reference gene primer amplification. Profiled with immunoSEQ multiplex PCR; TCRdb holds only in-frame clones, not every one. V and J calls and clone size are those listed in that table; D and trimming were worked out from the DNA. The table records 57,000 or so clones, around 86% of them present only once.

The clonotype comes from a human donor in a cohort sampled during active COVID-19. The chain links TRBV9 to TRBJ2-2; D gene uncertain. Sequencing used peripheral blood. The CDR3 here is CASSVGVGPSTGELFF. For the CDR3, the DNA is TGTGCCAGCAGCGTAGGAGTCGGTCCGAGCACCGGGGAGCTGTTTTTT.